In its sample, the clone carrying this T cell receptor beta chain was seen a few times. Germline-derived CDR1 and CDR2 are MGHRA and YSYEKL. The CDR3 contains 15 residues. The J segment lost 0 bases and the V segment lost 3 bases, leaving 4 bases of the junction unmatched. The data were taken from a study of cytomegalovirus exposure and HLA in healthy donors. This PCR relied on a set of 60 Vbeta primers and 13 Jbeta primers. Sequenced by immunoSEQ multiplex PCR; TCRdb stores in-frame clones only, minus some. The sample contains about 100,000 clones, more than 75% of which appear only once. Specimen: PBMCs. The gene calls are TRBV4-1 and TRBJ1-1; TRBD1 matches at 7 bases. The clonotype originates from a woman between 40 and 55 years old in good health and CMV-seronegative. In DNA, the CDR3 is TGCGCCAGCAGCCACCCCGGGACAGTGAACACTGAAGCTTTCTTT. Translation: CASSHPGTVNTEAFF.